The clone carrying this TCR beta chain has only one observation. This specimen belongs to a study of cytomegalovirus exposure and HLA in healthy donors. CDR1 and CDR2 from the germline V gene are SGHDN and FVKESK. The germline V and J ends were trimmed by 0 bases and 2 bases, with 11 bases remaining between them. The CDR3 consists of 16 residues. 60 Vbeta and 13 Jbeta primers were used in PCR. The repertoire was sequenced with immunoSEQ multiplex PCR; TCRdb's copy has only in-frame clones and lacks some. The profile shows 200,000 to 250,000 clones, around four fifths of them singletons. The receptor comes from a woman aged 60-70 years in good health and CMV-seropositive. This chain uses TRBV14 with TRBJ2-1; D unclear. Material: PBMCs. DNA of the CDR3: TGTGCCAGCAGCCAAGATCGTCGGAGAGCCTACAATGAGCAGTTCTTC. Its translation is CASSQDRRRAYNEQFF.